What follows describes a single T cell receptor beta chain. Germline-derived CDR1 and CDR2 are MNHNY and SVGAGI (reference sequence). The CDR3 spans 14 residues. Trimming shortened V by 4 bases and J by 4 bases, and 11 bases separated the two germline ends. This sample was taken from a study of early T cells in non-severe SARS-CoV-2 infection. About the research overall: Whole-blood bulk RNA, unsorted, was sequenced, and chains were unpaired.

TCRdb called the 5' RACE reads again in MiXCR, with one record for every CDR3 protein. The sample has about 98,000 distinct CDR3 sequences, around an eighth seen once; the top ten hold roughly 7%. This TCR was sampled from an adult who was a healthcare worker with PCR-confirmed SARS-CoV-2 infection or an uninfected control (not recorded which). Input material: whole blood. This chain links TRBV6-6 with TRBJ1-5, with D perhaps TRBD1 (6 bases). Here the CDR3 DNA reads TGTGCCAGCAGTTCACAGGGTGGTAATCAGCCCCAGCATTTT. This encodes CASSSQGGNQPQHF.